The 22 T cell receptor beta chains reported below all come from one sample, sequenced in a study of CD8 T cells in Susac syndrome. Reverse transcription of roughly 0.45 to 1 ug RNA was performed with random hexamers. TCRdb re-derived calls from the immunoSEQ multiplex PCR reads in MiXCR, one entry per CDR3 protein. Seen here are some 140,000 distinct CDR3 sequences, around 91% observed once, and the top ten hold 0.2% to 0.25%. The source material was CD8+ T cells from PBMCs. The receptors here all came from a human donor with multiple sclerosis.

This clonotype was counted a single time. The chain employs TRBV7-9 and TRBJ2-3, with D tentatively TRBD1 or TRBD2 (5 bases each). Trimming pared 5 bases from V and 6 bases from J, leaving 18 bases between. This CDR3 has 15 amino acids. Germline V gene lookup returns CDR1 SEHNR and CDR2 FQNEAQ (reference sequence). CDR3 sequence reads: CASSPPGTPMDTQYF. The CDR3 DNA follows: TGTGCCAGCAGCCCCCCAGGGACGCCGATGGATACGCAGTATTTT.

The chain combines TRBV4-1 with TRBJ1-5; no clear D. The V gene lost 0 bases and the J gene lost 4 bases, with 13 bases spanning the gap. CDR1 and CDR2 from the germline V gene are MGHRA and YSYEKL. The CDR3 totals 16 residues. The DNA of the CDR3 is TGCGCCAGCAGCCAAGATTCAGGCGACGGAAATCAGCCCCAGCATTTT. Its protein is CASSQDSGDGNQPQHF.

The chain uses TRBV28 and TRBJ1-5; D possibly corresponds to TRBD1 (6 bases). V was cut by 7 bases and J by 3 bases, with 10 bases left in between. This CDR3 has 13 residues. The V gene's germline CDR1 is MDHEN and CDR2 SYDVKM. Here the CDR3 DNA reads TGTGCCAGCAATTGGGGGCTCAATCAGCCCCAGCATTTT. It codes for CASNWGLNQPQHF.

The genes are TRBV6-2 or TRBV6-3 and TRBJ1-2; 7 bases map to TRBD1. Looked up from germline, CDR1 is MNHEY and CDR2 is SVGEGT. V trimming: 2 bases; J trimming: 5 bases; junction bases outside the gene matches: 8. The CDR3 consists of 15 residues. CDR3 sequence: CASSYADRDWYGYTF. CDR3 bases: TGTGCCAGCAGTTACGCCGACAGGGATTGGTATGGCTACACCTTC.

CDR3: CSVKELNEQFF. The CDR3 coding sequence is TGCAGCGTGAAAGAGTTAAATGAGCAGTTCTTC. The chain recombines TRBV29-1 with TRBJ2-1; D call uncertain. Germline CDR1 is SQVTM and CDR2 is ANQGSEA. The V end lost 6 bases, the J end lost 7 bases, and 10 bases lay between the germline ends. The CDR3 covers 11 residues.

The chain combines TRBV27 with TRBJ2-3; no clear D gene. V lost 5 bases and J 0 bases, leaving 12 bases between the germline ends. In germline, CDR1 is MNHEY, CDR2 SMNVEV (reference sequence). The CDR3 is 15 amino acids. Written as DNA, the CDR3 is TGTGCCAGCAGTACCCCCATAACTAGCACAGATACGCAGTATTTT. Translating it yields CASSTPITSTDTQYF.

The rearrangement links TRBV10-3 to TRBJ1-2, with D perhaps TRBD1 (5 bases). Per germline, CDR1 ENHRY and CDR2 SYGVKD. This CDR3 comprises 14 residues. Trimming pared 6 bases from V and 7 bases from J, leaving 18 bases between. Here the CDR3 reads CAISRDGGEGGYTF. The CDR3 coding sequence is TGTGCCATCAGCCGGGACGGGGGTGAAGGTGGCTACACCTTC.

This chain links TRBV5-4 with TRBJ1-1; TRBD1 matches 9 bases. Germline trimming cut 5 bases from V and 6 bases from J; bases unmatched to any gene: 5. The germline CDR1 and CDR2 sequences are SGHNT and YYREEE (reference sequence). The CDR3 has 13 amino acids. The CDR3 bases are TGTGCCAGCAGTCTTGACAGGGGGGCTGAAGCTTTCTTT. Translated: CASSLDRGAEAFF.

J is TRBJ2-5 and V is TRBV3-1; D is undetermined. V lost 5 bases to trimming and J lost 1 base, with 11 bases between them. Germline V lookup: CDR1 LGHDT, CDR2 YNNKEL (reference sequence). CDR3 length: 14 residues. CDR3 DNA sequence: TGTGCCAGCAGCATCCTGGGCTCCCAAGAGACCCAGTACTTC. Protein sequence: CASSILGSQETQYF.

The chain joins TRBV6-2 or TRBV6-3 to TRBJ2-7, with a weak D call TRBD2 (5 bases). V was clipped by 6 bases and J by 6 bases, with 18 bases between them. CDR3 length: 14 residues. Germline V CDR1 and CDR2: MNHEY, SVGEGT. The CDR3: CASSPLGGSGEQYF. The CDR3 bases are TGTGCCAGCAGCCCACTAGGCGGGTCGGGCGAGCAGTACTTC.

The CDR3 here is CASSLLNETQYF. The CDR3 bases are TGTGCCAGCAGCCTGTTGAATGAGACCCAGTACTTC. J is TRBJ2-5 and V is TRBV4-2; D ambiguous. Germline CDR1 LGHNA, CDR2 YNFKEQ. The CDR3 loop spans 12 amino acids. V was pared by 4 bases and J by 5 bases, with 8 bases between.

This chain joins TRBV15 and TRBJ2-1, with 7 bases matching TRBD2. The germline V gene has CDR1 LNHNV and CDR2 YYDKDF (reference sequence). The CDR3 has 15 amino acids. Losses at the gene ends were 0 bases for V and 10 bases for J; bases not matched to a gene: 9. The CDR3 DNA sequence: TGTGCCACCAGCAGAGATCTGATGGAAGCGGGAGAGCAGTTCTTC. Amino acid sequence: CATSRDLMEAGEQFF. Full variable domain (outside the CDR3, taken from reference TRBV15 and TRBJ2-1): DAMVIQNPRYQVTQFGKPVTLSCSQTLNHNVMYWYQQKSSQAPKLLFHYYDKDFNNEADTPDNFQSRRPNTSFCFLDIRSPGLGDTAMYLCATSRDLMEAGEQFFGPGTRLTVL.

The chain combines TRBV6-5 with TRBJ1-1; the D gene is possibly TRBD1 (6 bases). Looked up from germline, CDR1 is MNHEY and CDR2 is SVGAGI. With 3 bases removed from V and 1 base from J, the gap between germline ends came to 9 bases. This CDR3 is built from 14 residues. The CDR3, as DNA: TGTGCCAGCAGTTATGCAGGGGAGAACACTGAAGCTTTCTTT. Protein product: CASSYAGENTEAFF.

The CDR3 DNA sequence: TGTGCCAGCAGCCCGGAAAGCGGAACAGATACGCAGTATTTT. Encoded protein: CASSPESGTDTQYF. This sequence joins TRBV3-1 and TRBJ2-3, with D possibly TRBD2 on 5 matching bases. The CDR3 spans 14 residues. Germline values: CDR1 LGHDT, CDR2 YNNKEL (reference sequence). Trimming removed 4 bases from V and 3 bases from J, with 11 bases in between.

The rearrangement uses TRBV10-3 and TRBJ1-1; D is possibly TRBD1 (5 bases). Between the trimmed V and J ends, which lost 0 bases and 5 bases, there was a span of 10 bases. The CDR3 length is 14 residues. Germline V gene sequence: CDR1 ENHRY, CDR2 SYGVKD. The CDR3 bases are TGTGCCATCAGTGAGTCAGGGGTGAGGACTGAAGCTTTCTTT. Protein product: CAISESGVRTEAFF.

The gene calls are TRBV12-3 or TRBV12-4 and TRBJ1-5, with D tentatively TRBD1 (5 bases). V lost 6 bases and J 3 bases, leaving 12 bases between the germline ends. The CDR3 consists of 14 residues. The CDR3 coding sequence is TGTGCCAGCAGCCACGGGGCATACAATCAGCCCCAGCATTTT. It encodes CASSHGAYNQPQHF.

Written as DNA, the CDR3 is TGTGCCAGCAGCTTGAACATCGGCTTCCGGGCCATAGGGGGGGGCTACACCTTC. Protein product: CASSLNIGFRAIGGGYTF. The chain joins TRBV7-9 to TRBJ1-2; D possibly corresponds to TRBD1 (6 bases). Deletions cut 3 bases from V and 8 bases from J, with 28 bases between. This CDR3 is built from 18 residues. Germline-derived CDR1 and CDR2 are SEHNR and FQNEAQ (reference sequence).

This rearrangement joins TRBV7-8 to TRBJ2-3; 9 nucleotides align to TRBD2. CDR1 and CDR2 from the germline V gene are SGHVS and FQNEAQ. V was pared by 5 bases and J by 2 bases, with 8 bases of the junction left unmatched. The CDR3 runs to 16 residues. CDR3 in DNA: TGTGCCAGCAGCCAAGGACTAGCGACCATCACAGATACGCAGTATTTT. It yields the protein CASSQGLATITDTQYF.

This clonotype was seen a single time. This chain links TRBV27 with TRBJ2-7, with D perhaps TRBD1 (6 bases). Germline V lookup: CDR1 MNHEY, CDR2 SMNVEV (reference sequence). CDR3 length: 14 residues. Trimming cost V 5 bases and J 3 bases, with 14 bases left between them. The CDR3 sequence is CASSHRDTFYEQYF. CDR3 DNA: TGTGCCAGCAGTCACCGGGACACTTTCTACGAGCAGTACTTC.

This chain uses TRBV14 with TRBJ1-3, with D uncertain. Germline CDR1 and CDR2: SGHDN and FVKESK. CDR3 length equals 14 residues. Deletions cut 2 bases from V and 8 bases from J, with 13 bases between. For the CDR3, the DNA is TGTGCCAGCAGCCAACCCTCGATTGGGGACACCATATATTTT. This gives the protein CASSQPSIGDTIYF. Complete variable domain (other parts from reference TRBV14 and TRBJ1-3): EAGVTQFPSHSVIEKGQTVTLRCDPISGHDNLYWYRRVMGKEIKFLLHFVKESKQDESGMPNNRFLAERTGGTYSTLKVQPAELEDSGVYFCASSQPSIGDTIYFGEGSWLTVV.

This sequence joins TRBV30 and TRBJ1-3; D call uncertain. The CDR3 extends over 12 amino acids. Trimming removed 5 bases at V and 3 bases at J, with 8 bases between. Per germline, CDR1 GTSNPN and CDR2 SVGIG (reference sequence). CDR3 sequence reads: CAWEAGGNTIYF. DNA of the CDR3: TGTGCCTGGGAGGCAGGTGGAAACACCATATATTTT.

The chain links TRBV19 to TRBJ2-5; 11 bases map to TRBD2. Germline-derived CDR1 and CDR2 are LNHDA and SQIVND (reference sequence). CDR3 size: 16 residues. With V trimmed by 1 base and J by 5 bases, 6 bases remained unmatched. CDR3 sequence (DNA): TGTGCCAGTAGTATAGGTCTAGCGGGAGGAGGGGAGACCCAGTACTTC. Encoded protein: CASSIGLAGGGETQYF.